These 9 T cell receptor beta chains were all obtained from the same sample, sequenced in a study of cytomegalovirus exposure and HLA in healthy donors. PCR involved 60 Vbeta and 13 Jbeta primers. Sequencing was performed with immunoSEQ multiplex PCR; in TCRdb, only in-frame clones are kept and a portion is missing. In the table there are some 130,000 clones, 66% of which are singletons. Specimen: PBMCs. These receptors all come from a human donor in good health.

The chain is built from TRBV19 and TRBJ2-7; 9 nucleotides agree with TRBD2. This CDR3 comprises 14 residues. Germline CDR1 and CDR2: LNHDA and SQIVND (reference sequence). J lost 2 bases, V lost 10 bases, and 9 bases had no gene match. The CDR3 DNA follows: TGTGCCACCCCGAGCGGGAGGAGGGCCTACGAGCAGTACTTC. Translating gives CATPSGRRAYEQYF. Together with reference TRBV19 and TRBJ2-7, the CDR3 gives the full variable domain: DGGITQSPKYLFRKEGQNVTLSCEQNLNHDAMYWYRQDPGQGLRLIYYSQIVNDFQKGDIAEGYSVSREKKESFPLTVTSAQKNPTAFYLCATPSGRRAYEQYFGPGTRLTVT.

CDR3 protein: CASSPTLGGQNTEAFF. CDR3 in DNA: TGCGCCAGCAGCCCCACCCTGGGGGGTCAGAACACTGAAGCTTTCTTT. V is TRBV5-1 and J is TRBJ1-1; perhaps TRBD1 as D (5 bases). Germline CDR1 reads SGHRS; CDR2 reads YFSETQ. This CDR3 spans 16 amino acids. The ends were cut back, 4 bases at V and 1 base at J, with 17 bases in the middle.

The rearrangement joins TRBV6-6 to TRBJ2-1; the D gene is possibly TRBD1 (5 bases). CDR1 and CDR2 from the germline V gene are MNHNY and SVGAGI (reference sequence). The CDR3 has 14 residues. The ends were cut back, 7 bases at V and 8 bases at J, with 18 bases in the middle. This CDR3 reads CASTNPPGIHEQFF. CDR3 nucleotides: TGTGCCAGCACCAACCCTCCAGGGATCCATGAGCAGTTCTTC.

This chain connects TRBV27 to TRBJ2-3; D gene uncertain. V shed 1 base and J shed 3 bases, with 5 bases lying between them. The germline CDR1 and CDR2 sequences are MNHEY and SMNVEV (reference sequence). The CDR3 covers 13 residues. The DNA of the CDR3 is TGTGCCAGCAGTTTATTCCCGACAGATACGCAGTATTTT. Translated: CASSLFPTDTQYF.

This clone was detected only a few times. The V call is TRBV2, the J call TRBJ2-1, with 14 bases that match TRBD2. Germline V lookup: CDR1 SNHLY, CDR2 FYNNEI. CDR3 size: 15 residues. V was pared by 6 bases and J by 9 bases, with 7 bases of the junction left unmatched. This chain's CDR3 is CASRGGLAGEGEQFF. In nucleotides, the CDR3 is TGTGCCAGCAGAGGGGGACTAGCGGGAGAGGGTGAGCAGTTCTTC.

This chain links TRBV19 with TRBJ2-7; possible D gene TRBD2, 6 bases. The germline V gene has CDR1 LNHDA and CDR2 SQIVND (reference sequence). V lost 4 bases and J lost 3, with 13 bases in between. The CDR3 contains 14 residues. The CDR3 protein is CASSTGLANYEQYF. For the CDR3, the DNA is TGTGCCAGTAGTACGGGACTGGCTAACTACGAGCAGTACTTC.

The CDR3 DNA is TGCGCCAGCAGCTTGGGGGACACGGTGAACACTGAAGCTTTCTTT. The encoded protein is CASSLGDTVNTEAFF. This sequence joins TRBV5-1 and TRBJ1-1, with a weak D call TRBD1 (6 bases). The CDR3 is 15 amino acids. Germline lookup yields CDR1 SGHRS and CDR2 YFSETQ. The ends were cut back, 0 bases at V and 0 bases at J, with 9 bases in the middle.

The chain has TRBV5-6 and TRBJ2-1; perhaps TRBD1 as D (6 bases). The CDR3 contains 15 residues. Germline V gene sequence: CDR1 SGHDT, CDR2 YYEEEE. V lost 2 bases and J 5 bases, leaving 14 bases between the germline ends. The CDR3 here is CASSFRATGDNEQFF. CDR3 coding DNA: TGTGCCAGCAGCTTTAGGGCGACAGGTGACAATGAGCAGTTCTTC.

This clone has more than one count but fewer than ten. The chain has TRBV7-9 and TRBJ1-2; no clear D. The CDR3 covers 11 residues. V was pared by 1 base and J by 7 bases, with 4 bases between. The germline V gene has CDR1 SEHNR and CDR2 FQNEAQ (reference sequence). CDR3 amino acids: CASSLGRGYTF. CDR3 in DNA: TGTGCCAGCAGCTTAGGTCGTGGCTACACCTTC. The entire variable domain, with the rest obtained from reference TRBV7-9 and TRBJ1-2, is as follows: DTGVSQNPRHKITKRGQNVTFRCDPISEHNRLYWYRQTLGQGPEFLTYFQNEAQLEKSRLLSDRFSAERPKGSFSTLEIQRTEQGDSAMYLCASSLGRGYTFGSGTRLTVV.